This TCR beta chain was sequenced during a study of PD-1 blockade in mismatch repair-deficient tumors. General study findings and limits: After pembrolizumab, tumor-resident clones rose rapidly, then generally contracted before radiologic responses.

The repertoire was sequenced with immunoSEQ multiplex PCR; TCRdb's copy has only in-frame clones and lacks some. The data hold approximately 40,000 clones, with roughly three quarters observed a single time. Comments on this clone: What it binds is unknown.

The CDR3 has 12 amino acids. The V and J ends lost 2 bases and 0 bases respectively, with 0 bases between them. CDR1 SGHDT and CDR2 YYEEEE come from the germline V gene. PCR or immunohistochemistry showed mismatch repair deficiency in every enrolled patient. This material consisted of peripheral blood, taken 4 weeks after starting pembrolizumab. This chain connects TRBV5-6 to TRBJ1-5; D remains unclear. The source is an adult with mismatch repair-deficient cancer. Here the CDR3 DNA reads TGTGCCAGCAGCTTTAGCAATCAGCCCCAGCATTTT. Protein sequence: CASSFSNQPQHF.